The 16 T cell receptor beta chains below come from one sample, sequenced in a study of T cells in Graves' hyperthyroidism and ophthalmopathy. The TCR beta CDR3 regions underwent amplification using RNA transcripts as the source. TCR CDR3 underwent first-round RT-PCR with the HTBI primer set. TCRdb re-analysed the multiplex PCR reads in MiXCR, keeping a single row per CDR3 protein. The sample includes 550,000 to 700,000 distinct CDR3 sequences, roughly 15% of them seen just once. The sequenced sample was blood. These receptors originate from a woman aged 40 to 50 with Graves' ophthalmopathy.

This clonotype came up many times. The rearrangement uses TRBV6-2 or TRBV6-3 and TRBJ2-7; maybe TRBD2 (5 bases). Between the trimmed V and J ends, which lost 5 bases and 5 bases, there was a span of 13 bases. Germline-derived CDR1 and CDR2 are MNHEY and SVGEGT. There are 13 residues in the CDR3. The CDR3 sequence: CASSDQMEDEQYF. The CDR3 nucleotides read TGTGCCAGCAGTGACCAAATGGAGGACGAGCAGTACTTC.

The gene calls are TRBV12-3 or TRBV12-4 and TRBJ1-1; no definite D call. The CDR3 consists of 13 residues. V lost 5 bases, J lost 4 bases, and 11 bases lay in between. In DNA form, the CDR3 reads TGTGCCAGCAGTCATACGACCCTCACTGAAGCTTTCTTT. Protein: CASSHTTLTEAFF.

This clonotype was found many times. This chain connects TRBV6-2 or TRBV6-3 to TRBJ1-5, with D unresolved. The germline CDR1 and CDR2 sequences are MNHEY and SVGEGT. The V gene lost 8 bases and the J gene lost 11 bases, with 25 bases spanning the gap. This CDR3 has 15 amino acids. CDR3 sequence (DNA): TGTGCCAGCCGTTCAAGGGCCTCCCCGGAAGGAGCCCAGCATTTT. Translated, it gives CASRSRASPEGAQHF.

This clonotype was found many times. This chain uses TRBV19 with TRBJ1-5, with TRBD1 matching 8 bases. Germline V CDR1 and CDR2: LNHDA, SQIVND (reference sequence). This CDR3 contains 13 residues. V lost 8 bases and J lost 0; bases outside the gene matches: 0. Written as DNA, the CDR3 is TGTGCCAGTGGACAGGGTAGCAATCAGCCCCAGCATTTT. It specifies CASGQGSNQPQHF.

The chain links TRBV12-3 or TRBV12-4 to TRBJ2-5, with D maybe TRBD2 (6 bases). The CDR3 covers 15 residues. Trimming cost V 6 bases and J 5 bases, with 19 bases left between them. The CDR3 DNA reads as TGTGCCAGCAGCTTTTTCTGGAGGGAGTGGGAGACCCAGTACTTC. Encoded protein: CASSFFWREWETQYF.

The chain joins TRBV5-1 to TRBJ2-7; D remains unclear. Germline V gene lookup returns CDR1 SGHRS and CDR2 YFSETQ. V was clipped by 1 base and J by 5 bases, with 10 bases between them. CDR3 length equals 13 residues. The CDR3 DNA is TGCGCCAGCAGCTTGCCGACTGGAGACGAGCAGTACTTC. Translated, it gives CASSLPTGDEQYF.

The chain carries TRBV14 and TRBJ2-7; the D is unclear. Per the germline V gene, CDR1 is SGHDN and CDR2 is FVKESK. The CDR3 covers 11 residues. The germline V and J ends were trimmed by 6 bases and 4 bases, with 7 bases remaining between them. This chain's CDR3 is CASRPTYEQYF. DNA of the CDR3: TGTGCCAGCAGACCAACGTACGAGCAGTACTTC.

The table lists this clonotype with many counts. The J gene is TRBJ2-7, the V gene TRBV27; the D is unclear. Germline CDR1 is MNHEY and CDR2 is SMNVEV (reference sequence). Between the trimmed V and J ends, which lost 1 base and 2 bases, there was a span of 6 bases. CDR3 size: 13 residues. CDR3 protein: CASSLFSTYEQYF. The CDR3 DNA sequence: TGTGCCAGCAGTTTATTCAGCACCTACGAGCAGTACTTC.

The sample holds many counts of this clonotype. The chain is built from TRBV6-2 or TRBV6-3 and TRBJ2-5, with D uncertain. Looked up from germline, CDR1 is MNHEY and CDR2 is SVGEGT. The V gene lost 0 bases and the J gene lost 5 bases, with 7 bases spanning the gap. The CDR3 is made up of 13 amino acids. The DNA for the CDR3 is TGTGCCAGCAGTTACTCTAGGATGGAGACCCAGTACTTC. This sequence encodes CASSYSRMETQYF.

At least ten counts were recorded for this clonotype. The J gene is TRBJ1-5, the V gene TRBV6-5, with D unresolved. The CDR3 has 13 amino acids. Between the trimmed V and J ends, which lost 5 bases and 5 bases, there was a span of 10 bases. Germline-derived CDR1 and CDR2 are MNHEY and SVGAGI. CDR3 sequence (DNA): TGTGCCAGCAGTCCCTCCCGAGATCAGCCCCAGCATTTT. Translation: CASSPSRDQPQHF.

The genes are TRBV6-2 or TRBV6-3 and TRBJ1-2; D possibly corresponds to TRBD1 (6 bases). From germline, CDR1 is MNHEY and CDR2 SVGEGT. The CDR3 extends over 16 amino acids. Trimming stripped 7 bases from V and 8 bases from J, with 26 bases between. This chain's CDR3 is CASTPTGGGGFRGYTF. The CDR3 coding sequence is TGTGCCAGCACTCCGACAGGAGGAGGGGGTTTTAGAGGCTACACCTTC.

This clonotype was recorded many times. V gene TRBV28 combines with J gene TRBJ2-6, with unresolved D. The CDR3 runs 16 residues. CDR1 MDHEN and CDR2 SYDVKM come from the germline V gene. Trimming took off 3 bases at V and 0 bases at J, with 9 bases between the two ends. The CDR3 here is CASSFIQPSGANVLTF. As DNA, the CDR3 is TGTGCCAGCAGTTTCATTCAGCCCTCTGGGGCCAACGTCCTGACTTTC.

This clonotype was observed at least ten times. The V call is TRBV12-5, the J call TRBJ2-7, with 10 bases lining up with TRBD1. J lost 1 base, V lost 7 bases, and 10 bases had no gene match. Germline CDR1 reads LGHNT; CDR2 reads FRNRAP. The CDR3 extends over 16 amino acids. The CDR3 region has the DNA TGTGCTAGTGCCTCCCGAGGGACAGGGGATTCCTACGAGCAGTACTTC. Translating it yields CASASRGTGDSYEQYF.

This clonotype was counted ten times or more. The chain links TRBV12-3 or TRBV12-4 to TRBJ1-1, with unresolved D. The CDR3 contains 13 residues. Trimming removed 3 bases from V and 6 bases from J, with 11 bases in between. The CDR3 DNA sequence: TGTGCCAGCAGTTTGAGGCCTAAGCCTGAAGCTTTCTTT. This codes for CASSLRPKPEAFF.

The V and J genes are TRBV6-1 and TRBJ2-7; D possibly corresponds to TRBD1 (5 bases). The CDR3 has 12 amino acids. V gave up 7 bases and J gave up 4 bases, with 11 bases separating them. CDR1 and CDR2 from the germline V gene are MNHNS and SASEGT. CDR3 nucleotides: TGTGCCAGCACAACCCAGGGTTACGAGCAGTACTTC. Translation gives CASTTQGYEQYF.

This clonotype appeared many times. The gene calls are TRBV6-1 and TRBJ2-7; possible D gene TRBD1, 6 bases. Trimming took 4 bases from V and 2 from J, leaving 9 bases between them. Germline values: CDR1 MNHNS, CDR2 SASEGT. This CDR3 has 13 amino acids. The CDR3 region has the DNA TGTGCCAGCAGTGGGGGGCCCACCTACGAGCAGTACTTC. It is translated as CASSGGPTYEQYF.